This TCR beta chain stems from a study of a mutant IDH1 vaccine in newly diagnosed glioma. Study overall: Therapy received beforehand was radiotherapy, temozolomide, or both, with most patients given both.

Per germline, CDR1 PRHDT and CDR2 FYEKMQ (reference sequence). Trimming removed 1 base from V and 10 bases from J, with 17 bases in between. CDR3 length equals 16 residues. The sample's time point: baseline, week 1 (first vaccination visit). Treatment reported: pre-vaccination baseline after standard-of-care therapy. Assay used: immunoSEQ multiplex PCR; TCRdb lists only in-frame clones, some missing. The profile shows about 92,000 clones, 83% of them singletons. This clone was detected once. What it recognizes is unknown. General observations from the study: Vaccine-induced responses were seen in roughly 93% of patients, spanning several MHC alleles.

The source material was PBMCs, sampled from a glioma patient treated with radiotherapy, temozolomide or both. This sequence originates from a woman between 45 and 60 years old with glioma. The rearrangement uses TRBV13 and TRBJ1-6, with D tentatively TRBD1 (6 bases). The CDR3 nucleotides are TGTGCCAGCAGCTTAGTATCAGGGGCGGAAAAATCACCCCTCCACTTT. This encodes CASSLVSGAEKSPLHF.